This passage covers 11 T cell receptor beta chains from one sample sequenced in a study of tumor T cells in aggressive B-cell lymphoma. Using immunoSEQ multiplex PCR, the repertoire was profiled, and TCRdb retains in-frame clones only, with some absent. The sample has more than 10,000 clones; 85% to 95% are singletons. The sequenced sample consisted of tumor tissue. These receptors were obtained from an adult with diffuse large B cell lymphoma.

V and J are TRBV27 and TRBJ2-1; D not certain. V lost 3 bases and J lost 6, with 6 bases in between. The CDR3 has 12 residues. The germline V gene encodes CDR1 MNHEY and CDR2 SMNVEV (reference sequence). This CDR3 is CASSFPGNEQFF. CDR3 nucleotide sequence: TGTGCCAGCAGTTTCCCGGGCAATGAGCAGTTCTTC.

This clone has just one count. The chain uses TRBV2 and TRBJ1-4; D unresolved. The V gene lost 9 bases and the J gene lost 7 bases, with 6 bases spanning the gap. Per the germline V gene, CDR1 is SNHLY and CDR2 is FYNNEI. This CDR3 is built from 10 residues. The CDR3 DNA reads as TGTGCCAGTCGGGTTGAAAAACTGTTTTTT. Protein product: CASRVEKLFF.

A single count supports this clone. The chain uses TRBV5-8 and TRBJ1-1; TRBD1 agrees at 10 bases. With 4 bases clipped from V and 0 bases from J, the junction kept 9 bases outside the gene matches. This CDR3 is 17 amino acids long. Per germline, CDR1 SGHTS and CDR2 YDEGEE. CDR3 bases: TGTGCCAGCAGCAAGGACAGGGGGGGAACTATGAACACTGAAGCTTTCTTT. It codes for CASSKDRGGTMNTEAFF.

Details on this clone: At one end the junction does not follow the germline gene, possibly because of a read error. The J gene is TRBJ2-5, the V gene TRBV7-7, with 13 bases matching TRBD2. There are 15 residues in the CDR3. From germline, CDR1 is SSHAT and CDR2 FNYEAQ (reference sequence). CDR3: CASSRTSGSGETQYF. In nucleotides, the CDR3 is TGTGCTAGCAGCCGGACTAGCGGGAGTGGTGAGACCCAGTACTTC.

J is TRBJ2-1 and V is TRBV5-6; TRBD2 matches 14 bases. This CDR3 region has 16 residues. The trim removed 4 bases at V and 2 bases at J, leaving 2 bases unmatched. CDR1 is SGHDT, CDR2 YYEEEE, per germline. The CDR3, as DNA: TGTGCCAGCAGCGGGGGACTAGCGGGAGCCTACAATGAGCAGTTCTTC. Amino acid sequence: CASSGGLAGAYNEQFF.

This rearrangement joins TRBV11-2 to TRBJ2-3, with 7 bases that match TRBD2. The CDR3 runs to 13 residues. Germline CDR1 is SGHAT and CDR2 is FQNNGV. The junction had 12 bases not matched to a gene; V was cut back by 4 bases and J by 14 bases. The CDR3 sequence: CASSWGVWGGRYF. The CDR3 region has the DNA TGTGCCAGCAGCTGGGGGGTGTGGGGAGGGAGGTATTTT.

The J gene is TRBJ2-1, the V gene TRBV7-8; 10 bases are a match to TRBD2. The germline CDR1 and CDR2 sequences are SGHVS and FQNEAQ. V trimming: 2 bases; J trimming: 7 bases; junction bases outside the gene matches: 5. This CDR3 region has 15 residues. CDR3 in amino acids: CASSLRLAGVNEQFF. The CDR3 DNA sequence: TGTGCCAGCAGCTTAAGGCTAGCGGGAGTTAATGAGCAGTTCTTC.

CDR3 loop: CASSVAPSLGYEQFF. The CDR3 bases are TGTGCCAGCAGCGTAGCTCCTAGCCTCGGATATGAGCAGTTCTTC. The chain recombines TRBV9 with TRBJ2-1, with a possible D match to TRBD2 (5 bases). CDR1 and CDR2 (germline): SGDLS, YYNGEE. V dropped 0 bases and J dropped 8 bases, with 15 bases sitting between them. This CDR3 spans 15 amino acids.

The V gene is TRBV2, the J gene TRBJ1-1; 7 bases are a match to TRBD1. J lost 3 bases, V lost 4 bases, and 5 bases had no gene match. Germline V gene sequence: CDR1 SNHLY, CDR2 FYNNEI. The CDR3 runs 14 residues. CDR3 residues: CASSGQGGYTEAFF. In DNA form, the CDR3 reads TGTGCCAGCAGTGGACAGGGCGGATACACTGAAGCTTTCTTT.

V is TRBV13 and J is TRBJ2-1, with 7 nucleotides matching TRBD1. This CDR3 contains 13 residues. J gave up 0 bases and V 8 bases, and 1 base lay outside the gene matches. CDR1 is PRHDT, CDR2 FYEKMQ, per germline (reference sequence). In DNA form, the CDR3 reads TGTGCCAGCGAGGGGGCCTCCTACAATGAGCAGTTCTTC. Protein: CASEGASYNEQFF.

Comment on this clone: Other nucleotide sequences from this sample produce the same CDR3. For the CDR3, the DNA is TGTGCCAGCAGCTTACGTAGGAACACTGAAGCTTTCTTT. Its protein product is CASSLRRNTEAFF. The chain employs TRBV7-6 and TRBJ1-1; D remains unclear. V lost 2 bases, J lost 1 base, and 5 bases lay in between. CDR1 is SGHVS and CDR2 is FNYEAQ in the germline V gene. CDR3 length: 13 amino acids.